Sequencing of this T cell receptor beta chain was carried out in a study of control samples from healthy donors and cancer patients. The assay was immunoSEQ multiplex PCR, and TCRdb's table has in-frame clones only and misses some. The table shows 200,000 or so clones, with around 94% occurring only once. The germline V gene has CDR1 SEHNR and CDR2 FQNEAQ (reference sequence). Trimming removed 3 bases from V and 7 bases from J, with 12 bases in between. The length of the CDR3 is 13 residues. The chain has TRBV7-9 and TRBJ1-2; TRBD1 is a possible D gene (5 bases). Sequenced material: blood. This TCR came from a man aged 50 to 60 in good health. CDR3 in DNA: TGTGCCAGCAGCTTCGGACAATTTGGTGGCTACACCTTC. Protein: CASSFGQFGGYTF.